The rows below give T cell receptor beta chains drawn from one sample of a study of early T cells in non-severe SARS-CoV-2 infection. One entry per CDR3 protein, called by TCRdb with MiXCR from the 5' RACE reads. Of tens of thousands of distinct CDR3 sequences listed, roughly 7.9% are singletons. This sample comprised whole blood, obtained at baseline. Receptor source: an adult who was a healthcare worker with PCR-confirmed SARS-CoV-2 infection or an uninfected control (not recorded which). The CDR3 runs from the conserved cysteine through the conserved F or W. A D gene is named only where the DNA matches it firmly. Some rows mark clone size as missing; the rest say once, few, many or name a class of expanded clone.

>TRBV7-9|TRBJ1-1|many|-
TGTGCCAGCAGCCTGAGGGAGGGTGAAGCTTTCTTT
CASSLREGEAFF
>TRBV13|TRBJ2-3|medium-sized|-
TGTGCCAGCAGCTTAGAGTCTGGGACACCAGATACGCAGTATTTT
CASSLESGTPDTQYF
>TRBV5-4|TRBJ2-7|many|-
TGTGCCAGCAGCTTGGTGTCCTACGAGCAGTACTTC
CASSLVSYEQYF
>TRBV12-3/TRBV12-4|TRBJ1-4|few|-
TGTGCCAGCAGAACAGGGACGGGTAATGAAAAACTGTTTTTT
CASRTGTGNEKLFF
>TRBV6-5|TRBJ1-1|-|-
TGTGCCAGCAGTTACTACAACCAGAACACTGAAGCTTTCTTT
CASSYYNQNTEAFF
>TRBV6-5|TRBJ2-2|many|-
TGTGCCAGCTCTGGAAGGGGGGGTACCGGGGAGCTGTTTTTT
CASSGRGGTGELFF
>TRBV20-1|TRBJ1-6|-|-
TGCAGTGCTAGAGATCAGCTCTATAATTCACCCCTCCACTTT
CSARDQLYNSPLHF
>TRBV19|TRBJ2-2|many|-
TGTGCCGCCGGATGGCCCGGGGAGCTGTTTTTT
CAAGWPGELFF
>TRBV29-1|TRBJ2-3|few|-
TGCAGCGTTGCAGGTAGCGCCCGTGCGGATACGCAGTATTTT
CSVAGSARADTQYF
>TRBV19|TRBJ2-7|-|TRBD2
TGTGCCAGTAGTACTCGGACTAGCTACCTCTACGAGCAGTACTTC
CASSTRTSYLYEQYF
>TRBV12-3/TRBV12-4|TRBJ1-2|many|TRBD1
TGTGCCAGCAGGCCCCCGGGACAGACGTTCTATGGCTACACCTTC
CASRPPGQTFYGYTF
>TRBV5-4|TRBJ2-7|few|TRBD1
TGTGCCAGCAGAAACGCCCCGGGACAGGGGGGTTCCTACGAGCAGTACTTC
CASRNAPGQGGSYEQYF
>TRBV19|TRBJ2-5|many|TRBD1
TGTGCCAGTAATCCAGGGGGCGGCGTAGAGACCCAGTACTTC
CASNPGGGVETQYF
>TRBV12-3/TRBV12-4|TRBJ2-3|-|-
TGTGCCAGCAGCCCCGACAGAAGCACAGATACGCAGTATTTT
CASSPDRSTDTQYF
>TRBV28|TRBJ2-3|-|TRBD2
TGTGCCAGCACCTCTGCGGGACTACCGTTCTCTAGCACAGATACGCAGTATTTT
CASTSAGLPFSSTDTQYF
>TRBV7-2|TRBJ2-7|-|-
TGTGCCAGCAGCTCGAGTAGGGGGGAAAACTACGAGCAGTACTTC
CASSSSRGENYEQYF
>TRBV20-1|TRBJ1-2|-|-
TGCAGTGCTAAAATTACAGGGTATCACTATGGCTACACCTTC
CSAKITGYHYGYTF
>TRBV5-5|TRBJ2-7|-|-
TGTGCCAGCAGCTTGGTATCGGGGTTGAACGAGCAGTACTTC
CASSLVSGLNEQYF
>TRBV10-1|TRBJ2-7|many|TRBD1
TGCGCCAGCAGGGGACAGGGGGCGGCGTACGAGCAGTACTTC
CASRGQGAAYEQYF
>TRBV24-1|TRBJ2-5|medium-sized|-
TGTGCCACCAGTGATGTGGGCTGGGAAGAGACCCAGTACTTC
CATSDVGWEETQYF
>TRBV2|TRBJ2-2|many|-
TGTGCCAGCGAGGAGGGGACACTTGGTAACACCGGGGAGCTGTTTTTT
CASEEGTLGNTGELFF
>TRBV28|TRBJ1-2|many|-
TGTGCCAGCAGTTTGCGGGCTTCCGATGGCTACACCTTC
CASSLRASDGYTF
>TRBV6-2/TRBV6-3|TRBJ2-7|-|TRBD2
TGTGCCAGCCGTAGGGAGGGCTTCTCCTACGAGCAGTACTTC
CASRREGFSYEQYF